This passage covers 5 T cell receptor beta chains from one sample sequenced in a study of blood T cell repertoires in COVID-19. The method was immunoSEQ multiplex PCR; TCRdb's version includes in-frame clones alone and lacks a portion of them. The top ten hold 3.5% to 4% of the sample, which has approximately 380,000 clones, 85% seen once. The sample taken for sequencing was peripheral blood. The receptors derive from a young woman with acute or convalescent COVID-19.

This chain connects TRBV5-1 to TRBJ2-1; 10 bases map to TRBD1. CDR1 and CDR2 (germline): SGHRS, YFSETQ. Trimming cost V 4 bases and J 9 bases; bases outside gene matches: 7. The CDR3 has 14 residues. The CDR3 DNA reads as TGCGCCAGCAGCAGGGGACAGGGGAGGAGTGAGCAGTTCTTC. Protein sequence: CASSRGQGRSEQFF.

This clone was detected only once. The chain carries TRBV5-4 and TRBJ2-7; 9 bases match TRBD1. CDR3 length equals 16 residues. From germline, CDR1 is SGHNT and CDR2 YYREEE (reference sequence). V shed 4 bases and J 2 bases; nucleotides not matched to a gene: 10. The CDR3 reads CASSQDRGINPYEQYF. The CDR3 DNA sequence: TGTGCCAGCAGCCAAGACAGGGGGATTAACCCCTACGAGCAGTACTTC.

This chain joins TRBV9 and TRBJ2-1; 10 nucleotides agree with TRBD2. The J segment lost 7 bases and the V segment lost 4 bases, leaving 14 bases of the junction unmatched. The CDR3 covers 17 residues. Germline V CDR1 and CDR2: SGDLS, YYNGEE. As DNA, the CDR3 is TGTGCCAGCAGCCCCCCGGGAGGACTAGCGGTTGGGAATGAGCAGTTCTTC. Residues: CASSPPGGLAVGNEQFF.

This clone was observed a single time. V and J are TRBV7-9 and TRBJ1-1; D not resolved. There are 12 residues in the CDR3. With 5 bases removed from V and 8 bases from J, the gap between germline ends came to 12 bases. Germline lookup yields CDR1 SEHNR and CDR2 FQNEAQ (reference sequence). In DNA form, the CDR3 reads TGTGCCAGCAGCAGCTATAACGCGGAAGCTTTCTTT. Translation: CASSSYNAEAFF.

This rearrangement joins TRBV13 to TRBJ1-5; D unresolved. Per the germline V gene, CDR1 is PRHDT and CDR2 is FYEKMQ (reference sequence). CDR3 length equals 15 residues. V dropped 0 bases and J dropped 1 base, with 7 bases sitting between them. Here the CDR3 reads CASSLGSGSNQPQHF. The CDR3 DNA follows: TGTGCCAGCAGCTTAGGGTCCGGGAGCAATCAGCCCCAGCATTTT.